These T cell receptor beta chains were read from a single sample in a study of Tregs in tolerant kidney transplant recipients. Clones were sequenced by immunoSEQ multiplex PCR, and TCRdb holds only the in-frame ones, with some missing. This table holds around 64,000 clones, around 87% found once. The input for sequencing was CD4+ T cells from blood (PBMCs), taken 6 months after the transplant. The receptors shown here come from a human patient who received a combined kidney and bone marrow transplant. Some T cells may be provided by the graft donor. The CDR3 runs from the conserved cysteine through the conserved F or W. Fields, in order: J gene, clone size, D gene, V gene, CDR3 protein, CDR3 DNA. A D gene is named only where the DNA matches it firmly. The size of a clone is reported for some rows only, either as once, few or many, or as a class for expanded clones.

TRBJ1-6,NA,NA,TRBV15,CATSRAGGTGGSPLHF,TGTGCCACCAGCAGAGCGGGAGGAACAGGAGGATCACCCCTCCACTTT
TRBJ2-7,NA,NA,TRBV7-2,CASSLRGRVYEQYF,TGTGCCAGCAGCTTAAGGGGGAGGGTTTACGAGCAGTACTTC
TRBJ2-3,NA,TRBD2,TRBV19,CASKVAGGPDTQYF,TGTGCCAGTAAGGTAGCGGGAGGACCAGATACGCAGTATTTT
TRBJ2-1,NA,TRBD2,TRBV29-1,CSVEIGGYNKQFF,TGCAGCGTCGAAATCGGGGGGTACAATAAGCAGTTCTTC
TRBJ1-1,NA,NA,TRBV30,CAWSNGGGGMAFF,TGTGCCTGGAGCAATGGAGGTGGGGGGATGGCTTTCTTT
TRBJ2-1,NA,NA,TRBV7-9,CASSLTGTYNEQFF,TGTGCCAGCAGCTTAACGGGGACCTACAATGAGCAGTTCTTC
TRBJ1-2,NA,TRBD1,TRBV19,CASNRGSRIYGYTF,TGTGCCAGTAACAGGGGCAGCCGGATATATGGCTACACCTTC
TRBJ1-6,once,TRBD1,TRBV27,CASSSGQGDSPLHF,TGTGCCAGCAGTTCCGGACAGGGGGATTCACCCCTCCACTTT
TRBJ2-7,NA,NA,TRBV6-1,CASSTGISSYEQYF,TGTGCCAGCAGCACAGGGATTTCCTCCTACGAGCAGTACTTC
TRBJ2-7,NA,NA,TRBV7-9,CASSFYNNYEQYF,TGTGCCAGCAGCTTTTACAACAACTACGAGCAGTACTTC
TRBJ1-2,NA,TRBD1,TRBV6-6,CASSYFRDSYGYTF,TGTGCCAGCAGTTACTTTCGGGACAGCTATGGCTACACCTTC
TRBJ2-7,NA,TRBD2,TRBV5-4,CASSLIAGGPHEQYF,TGTGCCAGCAGCTTGATAGCGGGAGGGCCCCACGAGCAGTACTTC
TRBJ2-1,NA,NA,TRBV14,CASSLLQASNSYNEQFF,TGTGCCAGCAGCCTCCTACAGGCGTCAAACTCCTACAATGAGCAGTTCTTC
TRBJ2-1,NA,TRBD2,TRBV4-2,CASSHGTSGRGEQFF,TGTGCCAGCAGCCATGGGACTAGCGGGCGTGGTGAGCAGTTCTTC
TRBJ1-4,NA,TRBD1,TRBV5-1,CASSPGGTDEKLFF,TGCGCCAGCAGCCCAGGGGGGACGGATGAAAAACTGTTTTTT
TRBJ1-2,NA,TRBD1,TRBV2,CASTGQGLWYGYTF,TGTGCCAGCACGGGACAGGGGCTTTGGTATGGCTACACCTTC
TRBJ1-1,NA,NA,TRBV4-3,CASRAGVHSAEAFF,TGCGCCAGCAGGGCAGGGGTCCACTCCGCTGAAGCTTTCTTT
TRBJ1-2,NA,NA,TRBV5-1,CASSNRLGDGYTF,TGCGCCAGCAGCAACCGACTAGGGGATGGCTACACCTTC
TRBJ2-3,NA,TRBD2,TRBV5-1,CASRKQTSGGAQVTQYF,TGCGCCAGCAGGAAACAGACTAGCGGGGGGGCTCAGGTTACGCAGTATTTT
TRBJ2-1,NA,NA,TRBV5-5,CASSFRQFLDNEQFF,TGTGCCAGCAGCTTCCGACAGTTTCTCGACAATGAGCAGTTCTTC
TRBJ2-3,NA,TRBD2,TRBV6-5,CASSWGLAARADTQYF,TGTGCCAGCAGTTGGGGACTAGCGGCCCGGGCAGATACGCAGTATTTT
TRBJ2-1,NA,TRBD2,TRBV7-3,CASSFSGMADEQFF,TGTGCCAGCAGCTTTAGCGGGATGGCGGATGAGCAGTTCTTC
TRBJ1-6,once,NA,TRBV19,CASGTFQAGGSPLHF,TGTGCCAGCGGGACATTTCAAGCGGGGGGTTCACCCCTCCACTTT
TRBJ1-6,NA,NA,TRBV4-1,CASSQVGSSYNSPLHF,TGCGCCAGCAGCCAAGTGGGGAGCTCCTATAATTCACCCCTCCACTTT
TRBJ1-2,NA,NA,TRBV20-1,CSAAGVYGYTF,TGCAGTGCTGCGGGAGTCTATGGCTACACCTTC
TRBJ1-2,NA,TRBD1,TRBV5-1,CASRKDRGRGYTF,TGCGCCAGCAGAAAGGACAGGGGGCGAGGCTACACCTTC
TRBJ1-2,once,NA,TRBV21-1,CASSVVAYTF,TGTGCCAGCAGCGTGGTAGCCTACACCTTC
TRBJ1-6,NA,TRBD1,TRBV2,CASRGQGIHNSPLHF,TGTGCCAGCAGGGGACAGGGGATCCATAATTCACCCCTCCACTTT
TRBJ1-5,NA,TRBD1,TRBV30,CAWSVRTGTLDQPQHF,TGTGCCTGGAGTGTCCGGACAGGTACCCTCGATCAGCCCCAGCATTTT